One T cell receptor beta chain is described in this entry. TCRdb re-derived calls from the RT-PCR reads in MiXCR, one entry per CDR3 protein. Here the sample spans about 570,000 distinct CDR3 sequences, about 11% being singletons. The record originates from a study of response to subunit inactivated influenza vaccine. The CDR3 has 15 residues. J was trimmed by 3 bases and V by 5 bases; bases with no gene match: 6. Germline V CDR1 and CDR2: SGHVS, FQNEAQ. This sample was also put to use in a study of T cells expressing NK-cell markers. From that paper: Scientists made TCR beta cDNA using 5'RACE template switching with UMIs.

The receptor was isolated from a man between 45 and 60 years old who received an inactivated influenza vaccine. Here the sequenced sample was PBMCs from blood, taken on the day of vaccination. This chain joins TRBV7-8 and TRBJ2-3; 9 bases match TRBD1. The CDR3 region is CASSIPGQGTDTQYF. The CDR3 DNA is TGTGCCAGCAGCATACCGGGACAGGGAACAGATACGCAGTATTTT.